Presented here are 32 T cell receptor beta chains from one specimen sequenced in a study of control samples from healthy donors and cancer patients. The data were produced by immunoSEQ multiplex PCR, yet TCRdb's version contains in-frame clones alone and is incomplete. Here the sample spans about 170,000 clones, 93% being singletons. Sequencing input: blood. These receptors all come from a woman aged 55-75 years in good health.

This clone was detected only once. V and J are TRBV6-2 or TRBV6-3 and TRBJ2-1; 12 positions match TRBD2. V trimming: 0 bases; J trimming: 8 bases; junction bases outside the gene matches: 17. Per germline, CDR1 MNHEY and CDR2 SVGEGT. This CDR3 is 20 amino acids long. CDR3: CASSYSSRTSGASIRDEQFF. In DNA, the CDR3 is TGTGCCAGCAGTTACTCGAGTCGGACTAGCGGGGCTTCGATAAGAGATGAGCAGTTCTTC.

This chain uses TRBV5-5 with TRBJ2-5; 9 bases agree with TRBD1. CDR3 length: 17 amino acids. V lost 3 bases, J lost 5 bases, and 14 bases stayed unmatched. CDR1 is SGHKS and CDR2 is YYEKEE in the germline V gene (reference sequence). The CDR3 sequence: CASSSLMTGGPRETQYF. For the CDR3, the DNA is TGTGCCAGCAGCTCTCTGATGACAGGGGGACCTAGGGAGACCCAGTACTTC.

The chain is built from TRBV29-1 and TRBJ2-7, with 8 positions matching TRBD1. The CDR3 totals 13 residues. The germline V gene encodes CDR1 SQVTM and CDR2 ANQGSEA. V lost 4 bases, J lost 6 bases, and 8 bases stayed unmatched. The CDR3 region has the DNA TGCAGCGTTGTAGTGGACAGGGTCCGCGAGCAGTACTTC. Its protein product is CSVVVDRVREQYF.

The V and J genes are TRBV2 and TRBJ1-2; TRBD1 agrees at 7 bases. Germline loops: CDR1 SNHLY, CDR2 FYNNEI. The CDR3 has 13 amino acids. The junction had 4 bases not matched to a gene; V was cut back by 6 bases and J by 3 bases. Here the CDR3 reads CASREGAYYGYTF. The DNA for the CDR3 is TGTGCCAGCAGGGAGGGGGCTTACTATGGCTACACCTTC.

The V gene is TRBV19, the J gene TRBJ1-2; no definite D call. Germline V gene data show CDR1 as LNHDA and CDR2 as SQIVND (reference sequence). The CDR3 is made up of 11 amino acids. V lost 9 bases and J 5 bases, leaving 10 bases between the germline ends. The CDR3 DNA sequence: TGTGCCAGCGTGGGCCTATATGGCTACACCTTC. Translating it yields CASVGLYGYTF.

This chain connects TRBV9 to TRBJ2-3; D call uncertain. The V end lost 0 bases, the J end lost 4 bases, and 12 bases lay between the germline ends. Germline CDR1 and CDR2: SGDLS and YYNGEE. The CDR3 totals 15 residues. CDR3 loop: CASSVAPLVADTQYF. The CDR3 DNA follows: TGTGCCAGCAGCGTAGCCCCCCTAGTAGCAGATACGCAGTATTTT.

Written as DNA, the CDR3 is TGCGCCAGCAGCTTGGATGGGGGGCTCTATGGCTACACCTTC. The encoded protein is CASSLDGGLYGYTF. The chain employs TRBV5-1 and TRBJ1-2, with D possibly being TRBD1 (6 bases). The CDR3 totals 14 residues. The germline V and J ends were trimmed by 0 bases and 4 bases, with 10 bases remaining between them. The germline gives CDR1 SGHRS, CDR2 YFSETQ.

This chain connects TRBV29-1 to TRBJ1-1; tentatively, D is TRBD1 (5 bases). The V end lost 8 bases, the J end lost 5 bases, and 12 bases lay between the germline ends. Germline V gene data show CDR1 as SQVTM and CDR2 as ANQGSEA. The CDR3 has 11 amino acids. The CDR3 DNA is TGCAGCTGCAGGGAACGTACTGAAGCTTTCTTT. It encodes CSCRERTEAFF.

The gene calls are TRBV12-5 and TRBJ1-2, with unresolved D. The ends were cut back, 4 bases at V and 4 bases at J, with 10 bases in the middle. The CDR3 loop spans 13 amino acids. The germline V gene has CDR1 LGHNT and CDR2 FRNRAP. The CDR3 sequence is CASGSRPLYGYTF. The CDR3, as DNA: TGTGCTAGTGGTTCCAGGCCCCTCTATGGCTACACCTTC.

This chain uses TRBV18 with TRBJ2-7, with D hard to call. CDR3 length: 14 residues. The germline CDR1 and CDR2 sequences are KGHSH and LQKENI. V dropped 1 base and J dropped 0 bases, with 7 bases sitting between them. CDR3 bases: TGTGCCAGCTCACCACTTCCGGGCTCCTACGAGCAGTACTTC. Amino acids: CASSPLPGSYEQYF.

The V call is TRBV6-1, the J call TRBJ2-5, with D maybe TRBD2 (6 bases). Trimming left V 3 bases short and J 4 bases short, with 18 bases between. Germline V lookup: CDR1 MNHNS, CDR2 SASEGT. The CDR3 is made up of 16 amino acids. The chain's CDR3 is CASSDTWGDGTETQYF. CDR3 DNA sequence: TGTGCCAGCAGTGATACCTGGGGGGACGGGACAGAGACCCAGTACTTC.

J is TRBJ2-1 and V is TRBV24-1; 7 positions match TRBD2. The CDR3 runs 15 residues. The germline gives CDR1 KGHDR, CDR2 SFDVKD. Unmatched junction bases numbered 10, after V lost 4 bases and J lost 8 bases. CDR3 in DNA: TGTGCCACCAGTGAAGGCGGGGGTCCAACGGATGAGCAGTTCTTC. Protein sequence: CATSEGGGPTDEQFF.

This clone came up once. This chain joins TRBV28 and TRBJ1-1, with 7 bases identical to TRBD1. After removal of 5 bases from V and 0 bases from J, the junction contained 6 bases not matched to a gene. This CDR3 comprises 15 residues. The germline V gene has CDR1 MDHEN and CDR2 SYDVKM. DNA of the CDR3: TGTGCCAGCAGTCCTCCGACAGGGTTGAACACTGAAGCTTTCTTT. The encoded protein is CASSPPTGLNTEAFF.

V usage is TRBV25-1 and J usage is TRBJ2-5; TRBD1 agrees at 10 bases. From germline, CDR1 is MGHDK and CDR2 SYGVNS. The junction had 9 bases not matched to a gene; V was cut back by 3 bases and J by 5 bases. The CDR3 runs to 16 residues. The CDR3 nucleotides are TGTGCCAGCAGTGAGCGGAGGACAGGGGGTTGGGAGACCCAGTACTTC. Translating it yields CASSERRTGGWETQYF.

CDR3 in DNA: TGCGCCAGCAGCCAATGGTCTAGCGGGTACTTCACAGATACGCAGTATTTT. This encodes CASSQWSSGYFTDTQYF. V and J are TRBV4-3 and TRBJ2-3; 8 nucleotides agree with TRBD2. CDR3 size: 17 residues. The germline V gene has CDR1 LGHNA and CDR2 YSLEER. Trimming cost V 2 bases and J 2 bases; bases outside gene matches: 9.

This chain connects TRBV7-8 to TRBJ2-7; 8 nucleotides match TRBD2. V shed 5 bases and J 5 bases; nucleotides not matched to a gene: 11. The CDR3 covers 15 residues. Germline CDR1 is SGHVS and CDR2 is FQNEAQ. CDR3 sequence (DNA): TGTGCCAGCAGCGCCGGGCGACTAGCGCGCGACGAGCAGTACTTC. Translated, it gives CASSAGRLARDEQYF.

CDR3 DNA sequence: TGTGCCAGCAGCTTAGTGGTACATCTCCGCTCTGGAAACACCATATATTTT. Protein product: CASSLVVHLRSGNTIYF. V usage is TRBV11-2 and J usage is TRBJ1-3; D is uncertain. Germline V gene lookup returns CDR1 SGHAT and CDR2 FQNNGV. CDR3 size: 17 residues. The V end lost 1 base, the J end lost 0 bases, and 13 bases lay between the germline ends. The entire variable domain, with the rest obtained from reference TRBV11-2 and TRBJ1-3, is as follows: EAGVAQSPRYKIIEKRQSVAFWCNPISGHATLYWYQQILGQGPKLLIQFQNNGVVDDSQLPKDRFSAERLKGVDSTLKIQPAKLEDSAVYLCASSLVVHLRSGNTIYFGEGSWLTVV.

The V gene is TRBV12-5, the J gene TRBJ1-3; weak D call: TRBD1 (5 bases). CDR1 LGHNT and CDR2 FRNRAP come from the germline V gene. There are 16 residues in the CDR3. Trimming left V 0 bases short and J 8 bases short, with 17 bases between. The CDR3 bases are TGTGCTAGTGGTTTGGTAATAGCTCGGGGGATCGACACCATATATTTT. It encodes CASGLVIARGIDTIYF.

With respect to this clone: The same CDR3 also results from other DNA sequences found in this sample. The chain recombines TRBV5-1 with TRBJ1-4; D might be TRBD1 (5 bases). CDR3 length: 15 amino acids. CDR1 is SGHRS and CDR2 is YFSETQ in the germline V gene. V was clipped by 0 bases and J by 4 bases, with 10 bases between them. The CDR3 reads CASSLAGTGNEKLFF. The CDR3 nucleotides are TGCGCCAGCAGCTTGGCCGGGACGGGTAATGAAAAACTGTTTTTT.

The gene calls are TRBV18 and TRBJ2-5; 10 bases agree with TRBD1. The V segment lost 5 bases and the J segment 4 bases; nucleotides outside the gene matches: 1. The germline V gene has CDR1 KGHSH and CDR2 LQKENI. The CDR3 loop spans 13 amino acids. The CDR3 DNA reads as TGTGCCAGCTCAGGACAGGGGGGAGAGACCCAGTACTTC. This translates into CASSGQGGETQYF.

This sequence joins TRBV6-4 and TRBJ2-3, with D possibly matching TRBD2 (6 bases). The CDR3 is 16 amino acids. Germline CDR1 MRHNA, CDR2 SNTAGT. V was trimmed by 2 bases and J by 2 bases, leaving 14 bases between them. The CDR3 coding sequence is TGTGCCAGCAGTGACCGGTACGGGGGTCCCACAGATACGCAGTATTTT. This translates into CASSDRYGGPTDTQYF.

The chain links TRBV11-3 to TRBJ1-1, with a weak D call TRBD1 (6 bases). The CDR3 consists of 15 residues. CDR1 and CDR2 from the germline V gene are SGHNT and YENEEA. Trimming took off 5 bases at V and 1 base at J, with 14 bases between the two ends. Here the CDR3 reads CASSPTTGPNTEAFF. As DNA, the CDR3 is TGTGCCAGCAGCCCGACGACAGGACCGAACACTGAAGCTTTCTTT.

This clone was recorded once. The chain joins TRBV2 to TRBJ1-5; D unclear. The V gene lost 10 bases and the J gene lost 0 bases, with 13 bases spanning the gap. CDR1 SNHLY and CDR2 FYNNEI come from the germline V gene. The CDR3 totals 14 residues. CDR3 coding DNA: TGTGCCACGAAGCAGGCGGATAGCAATCAGCCCCAGCATTTT. It encodes CATKQADSNQPQHF.

The rearrangement uses TRBV6-5 and TRBJ1-3; possible D gene TRBD1, 5 bases. The V end was cut by 6 bases, the J end by 5 bases, with 14 bases between. Germline loops: CDR1 MNHEY, CDR2 SVGAGI. The CDR3 extends over 14 amino acids. For the CDR3, the DNA is TGTGCCAGCAGACTTCAGACAGATAGAAACACCATATATTTT. Amino acids: CASRLQTDRNTIYF.

V usage is TRBV9 and J usage is TRBJ1-3; maybe TRBD1 (6 bases). The V end was cut by 3 bases, the J end by 0 bases, with 10 bases between. The CDR3 loop spans 15 amino acids. Germline-derived CDR1 and CDR2 are SGDLS and YYNGEE. This chain's CDR3 is CASSARTASGNTIYF. The CDR3 bases are TGTGCCAGCAGCGCCCGGACAGCCTCTGGAAACACCATATATTTT.

The rearrangement joins TRBV10-3 to TRBJ2-2; possibly TRBD1 or TRBD2 for D (5 bases each). Germline assignment: CDR1 ENHRY and CDR2 SYGVKD. The V and J ends lost 10 bases and 0 bases respectively, with 15 bases between them. This CDR3 is 15 amino acids long. The CDR3 DNA is TGTGCCACTAGGTGGGACGTTACGAACACCGGGGAGCTGTTTTTT. Amino acids: CATRWDVTNTGELFF.

Points on this clone: Sequence at one end of the junction differs from germline and may be a read error. V gene TRBV6-2 or TRBV6-3 combines with J gene TRBJ1-6; D remains unclear. Looked up from germline, CDR1 is MNHEY and CDR2 is SVGEGT. The CDR3 length is 15 residues. The CDR3 here is CASSHLGVGSSALHF. The CDR3 bases are TGTGCCAGCAGTCATCTCGGTGTGGGCTCTTCAGCCCTCCACTTT.

This chain uses TRBV15 with TRBJ2-2; weak D call: TRBD2 (5 bases). Trimming shortened V by 3 bases and J by 6 bases, and 11 bases separated the two germline ends. The germline CDR1 and CDR2 sequences are LNHNV and YYDKDF (reference sequence). This CDR3 is 14 amino acids long. CDR3 loop: CATSSLGVSGELFF. The CDR3 DNA is TGTGCCACCAGCAGTCTGGGAGTCTCCGGGGAGCTGTTTTTT.

The chain links TRBV7-9 to TRBJ2-3; no clear D gene. The CDR3 is 15 residues long. Trimming removed 0 bases at V and 0 bases at J, with 7 bases between. The germline V gene encodes CDR1 SEHNR and CDR2 FQNEAQ (reference sequence). The DNA of the CDR3 is TGTGCCAGCAGCTTAGCTGACCGGAGCACAGATACGCAGTATTTT. Amino acids: CASSLADRSTDTQYF.

This rearrangement joins TRBV10-3 to TRBJ1-1; D is perhaps TRBD1 (5 bases). The germline V gene encodes CDR1 ENHRY and CDR2 SYGVKD. CDR3 length: 15 amino acids. Trimming took 2 bases from V and 5 from J, leaving 15 bases between them. CDR3 in DNA: TGTGCCATCAGTGAGAGCAGGGTAGGGTTAACTGAAGCTTTCTTT. Amino acids: CAISESRVGLTEAFF.

The rearrangement links TRBV7-2 to TRBJ1-1; tentative D call: TRBD1 (5 bases). Between the trimmed V and J ends, which lost 3 bases and 4 bases, there was a span of 15 bases. In germline, CDR1 is SGHTA, CDR2 FQGNSA. The CDR3 consists of 15 residues. Here the CDR3 reads CASSFYLGQGTEAFF. In DNA, the CDR3 is TGTGCCAGCAGCTTCTATCTCGGGCAGGGCACTGAAGCTTTCTTT. The full variable domain, with the rest looked up from reference TRBV7-2 and TRBJ1-1, is GAGVSQSPSNKVTEKGKDVELRCDPISGHTALYWYRQSLGQGLEFLIYFQGNSAPDKSGLPSDRFSAERTGGSVSTLTIQRTQQEDSAVYLCASSFYLGQGTEAFFGQGTRLTVV.

A remark on this clone: The same CDR3 can be traced to other DNA sequences in this sample. The rearrangement uses TRBV19 and TRBJ2-3; D remains ambiguous. V dropped 3 bases and J dropped 3 bases, with 10 bases sitting between them. The CDR3 has 14 residues. Germline V CDR1 and CDR2: LNHDA, SQIVND (reference sequence). The chain's CDR3 is CASSIPPRTDTQYF. The CDR3, as DNA: TGTGCCAGTAGTATCCCTCCCAGGACAGATACGCAGTATTTT. Filled out from reference TRBV19 and TRBJ2-3, the complete variable domain reads DGGITQSPKYLFRKEGQNVTLSCEQNLNHDAMYWYRQDPGQGLRLIYYSQIVNDFQKGDIAEGYSVSREKKESFPLTVTSAQKNPTAFYLCASSIPPRTDTQYFGPGTRLTVL.